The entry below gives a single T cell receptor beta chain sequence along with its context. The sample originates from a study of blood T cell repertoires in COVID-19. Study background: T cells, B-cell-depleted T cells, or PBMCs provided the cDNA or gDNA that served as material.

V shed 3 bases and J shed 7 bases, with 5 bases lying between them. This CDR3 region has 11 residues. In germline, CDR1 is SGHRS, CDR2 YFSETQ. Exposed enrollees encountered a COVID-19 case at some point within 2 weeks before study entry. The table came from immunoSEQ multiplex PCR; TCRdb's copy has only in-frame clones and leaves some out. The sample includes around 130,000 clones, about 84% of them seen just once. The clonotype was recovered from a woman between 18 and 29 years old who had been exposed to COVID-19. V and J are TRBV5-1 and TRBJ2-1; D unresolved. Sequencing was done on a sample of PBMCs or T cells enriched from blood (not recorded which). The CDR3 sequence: CASSSQNEQFF. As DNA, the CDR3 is TGCGCCAGCAGCTCCCAGAATGAGCAGTTCTTC.